The rows below give T cell receptor beta chains drawn from one sample of a study of human T cells and chemical hapten exposure. TCRdb fed the RACE reads into MiXCR, producing one record per CDR3 protein. The data show roughly 190,000 distinct CDR3 sequences, with 20% to 25% seen just once and 6% to 8% held by the top ten. Sample: whole blood, taken in connection with sensitization to the hapten diphenylcyclopropenone (DPC). These receptor sequences come from a woman aged 45-60 years with alopecia areata. Some clones in this sample may be carry-over from other donors' samples. Both conserved end residues are part of each CDR3. Each record gives: J gene, clone size, CDR3 length, D gene, V gene, CDR3 protein, CDR3 DNA. The D gene is left open where the match is weak. Expanded clones get a size class; other rows say once, few or many, or leave the size out.

J: TRBJ1-4
size: NA
length: 14
D: NA
V: TRBV11-2
CDR3: CASSQGTANEKLFF
DNA: TGTGCCAGCAGCCAGGGGACTGCTAATGAAAAACTGTTTTTT

J: TRBJ2-1
size: few
length: 17
D: TRBD2
V: TRBV20-1
CDR3: CSALSPGLAGAGNEQFF
DNA: TGCAGTGCTTTAAGCCCGGGACTAGCGGGAGCGGGCAATGAGCAGTTCTTC

J: TRBJ1-2
size: few
length: 12
D: NA
V: TRBV20-1
CDR3: CSARHSERGYTF
DNA: TGCAGTGCTAGGCATTCGGAGCGTGGCTACACCTTC

J: TRBJ1-1
size: many
length: 14
D: NA
V: TRBV27
CDR3: CASSLIAGNTEAFF
DNA: TGTGCCAGCAGTTTAATCGCAGGGAACACTGAAGCTTTCTTT

J: TRBJ2-7
size: NA
length: 15
D: NA
V: TRBV15
CDR3: CATSRVRESSYEQYF
DNA: TGTGCCACCAGCAGAGTAAGGGAGTCCTCCTACGAGCAGTACTTC

J: TRBJ2-5
size: NA
length: 14
D: TRBD1
V: TRBV5-1
CDR3: CASSLGQGFETQYF
DNA: TGCGCCAGCAGCTTGGGACAGGGTTTCGAGACCCAGTACTTC

J: TRBJ2-5
size: NA
length: 15
D: NA
V: TRBV20-1
CDR3: CSAPRRDAEGETQYF
DNA: TGCAGTGCCCCCCGTCGGGATGCGGAGGGGGAGACCCAGTACTTC

J: TRBJ2-7
size: few
length: 14
D: NA
V: TRBV2
CDR3: CASKSLLTSYEQYF
DNA: TGTGCCAGCAAATCCCTACTGACCTCCTACGAGCAGTACTTC

J: TRBJ2-3
size: few
length: 15
D: NA
V: TRBV28
CDR3: CASSLAAMKQDTQYF
DNA: TGTGCCAGCAGTTTAGCGGCTATGAAGCAAGATACGCAGTATTTT

J: TRBJ1-5
size: NA
length: 16
D: NA
V: TRBV5-4
CDR3: CASSLVGGNSNQPQHF
DNA: TGTGCCAGCAGCTTGGTGGGGGGGAATAGCAATCAGCCCCAGCATTTT

J: TRBJ1-5
size: few
length: 16
D: NA
V: TRBV7-8
CDR3: CASSLSVVGSNQPQHF
DNA: TGTGCCAGCAGCTTAAGTGTGGTGGGCAGCAATCAGCCCCAGCATTTT

J: TRBJ1-1
size: few
length: 15
D: TRBD1
V: TRBV7-9
CDR3: CASSPEDRRNTEAFF
DNA: TGTGCCAGCAGCCCCGAGGACAGGAGGAACACTGAAGCTTTCTTT

J: TRBJ2-3
size: few
length: 14
D: NA
V: TRBV29-1
CDR3: CSVRTANSTDTQYF
DNA: TGCAGCGTTCGGACAGCTAATAGCACAGATACGCAGTATTTT

J: TRBJ1-5
size: NA
length: 13
D: NA
V: TRBV10-3
CDR3: CAISEPPGQPQHF
DNA: TGTGCCATCAGTGAGCCGCCTGGTCAGCCCCAGCATTTT

J: TRBJ2-7
size: NA
length: 13
D: NA
V: TRBV6-5
CDR3: CASSYSRRNEQYF
DNA: TGTGCCAGCAGTTACTCCAGGAGGAACGAGCAGTACTTC

J: TRBJ2-5
size: few
length: 15
D: NA
V: TRBV5-1
CDR3: CASSLVGSVQETQYF
DNA: TGCGCCAGCAGCTTGGTGGGTTCGGTTCAAGAGACCCAGTACTTC

J: TRBJ1-2
size: few
length: 13
D: NA
V: TRBV27
CDR3: CASSPPGHRGYTF
DNA: TGTGCCAGCAGTCCCCCGGGACATCGCGGCTACACCTTC

J: TRBJ2-3
size: few
length: 12
D: NA
V: TRBV3-1
CDR3: CASSHREDTQYF
DNA: TGTGCCAGCAGCCACCGCGAAGATACGCAGTATTTT

J: TRBJ1-5
size: few
length: 15
D: TRBD1
V: TRBV27
CDR3: CASSPGTGGLQPQHF
DNA: TGTGCCAGCAGTCCCGGGACAGGGGGCCTTCAGCCCCAGCATTTT

J: TRBJ1-2
size: NA
length: 14
D: TRBD1
V: TRBV4-2
CDR3: CASAIDRGKYGYTF
DNA: TGTGCCAGCGCAATAGACAGGGGTAAATATGGCTACACCTTC

J: TRBJ2-1
size: NA
length: 14
D: NA
V: TRBV7-8
CDR3: CASSLEGQYNEQFF
DNA: TGTGCCAGCAGCTTAGAGGGTCAGTACAATGAGCAGTTCTTC

J: TRBJ2-1
size: NA
length: 14
D: TRBD2
V: TRBV4-1
CDR3: CASSQEQRGDEQFF
DNA: TGCGCCAGCAGCCAAGAGCAGCGGGGGGATGAGCAGTTCTTC

J: TRBJ2-1
size: few
length: 20
D: TRBD2
V: TRBV11-2
CDR3: CASSTAAGRGSPVSYNEQFF
DNA: TGTGCCAGCAGCACCGCCGCCGGGAGGGGGAGCCCAGTCTCCTACAATGAGCAGTTCTTC

J: TRBJ2-1
size: few
length: 15
D: TRBD1
V: TRBV5-1
CDR3: CASSVEGQGDNEQFF
DNA: TGCGCCAGCAGCGTGGAGGGACAGGGTGACAATGAGCAGTTCTTC

J: TRBJ2-1
size: few
length: 15
D: NA
V: TRBV3-1
CDR3: CASSYLSSEGNEQFF
DNA: TGTGCCAGCAGCTATCTGTCGAGCGAGGGCAATGAGCAGTTCTTC

J: TRBJ1-4
size: NA
length: 14
D: NA
V: TRBV28
CDR3: CASSLSGDREKLFF
DNA: TGTGCCAGCAGTTTAAGCGGGGACCGCGAAAAACTGTTTTTT

J: TRBJ1-1
size: NA
length: 14
D: NA
V: TRBV27
CDR3: CASTPRGENTEAFF
DNA: TGTGCCAGCACACCGCGCGGAGAGAACACTGAAGCTTTCTTT

J: TRBJ2-1
size: few
length: 15
D: TRBD2
V: TRBV29-1
CDR3: CSGAGSLDSYNEQFF
DNA: TGCAGCGGAGCGGGGTCCCTAGACTCATACAATGAGCAGTTCTTC

J: TRBJ2-3
size: once
length: 16
D: TRBD2
V: TRBV5-1
CDR3: CASSRVLAGDADTQYF
DNA: TGCGCCAGCAGCCGCGTCCTAGCGGGAGACGCAGATACGCAGTATTTT

J: TRBJ2-7
size: few
length: 12
D: NA
V: TRBV29-1
CDR3: CSGGRSSYEQYF
DNA: TGCAGCGGAGGCCGCAGCTCCTACGAGCAGTACTTC

J: TRBJ2-5
size: NA
length: 16
D: NA
V: TRBV30
CDR3: CAWRPPWRGRQETQYF
DNA: TGTGCCTGGAGGCCTCCGTGGCGTGGCCGGCAAGAGACCCAGTACTTC

J: TRBJ1-1
size: many
length: 14
D: TRBD1
V: TRBV5-1
CDR3: CASSSQGTNTEAFF
DNA: TGCGCCAGCAGCTCACAGGGGACGAACACTGAAGCTTTCTTT

J: TRBJ1-1
size: NA
length: 14
D: TRBD1
V: TRBV6-2/TRBV6-3
CDR3: CASRETGMKTEAFF
DNA: TGTGCCAGCAGAGAGACAGGGATGAAGACTGAAGCTTTCTTT

J: TRBJ2-1
size: NA
length: 16
D: TRBD2
V: TRBV7-3
CDR3: CASSLTGAGTYNEQFF
DNA: TGTGCCAGCAGCTTAACCGGAGCGGGGACCTACAATGAGCAGTTCTTC

J: TRBJ2-5
size: few
length: 14
D: NA
V: TRBV5-1
CDR3: CASSLWPGEGTQYF
DNA: TGCGCCAGCAGCTTGTGGCCAGGAGAAGGGACCCAGTACTTC

J: TRBJ2-2
size: NA
length: 14
D: NA
V: TRBV20-1
CDR3: CSASPNGNTGELFF
DNA: TGCAGTGCTAGCCCTAACGGGAACACCGGGGAGCTGTTTTTT

J: TRBJ2-1
size: NA
length: 16
D: TRBD2
V: TRBV7-9
CDR3: CASSLGRSGKYNEQFF
DNA: TGTGCCAGCAGCTTAGGCCGTAGCGGGAAGTACAATGAGCAGTTCTTC

J: TRBJ2-3
size: NA
length: 15
D: TRBD1
V: TRBV29-1
CDR3: CSVGRGTGITDTQYF
DNA: TGCAGCGTTGGAAGGGGGACAGGGATTACAGATACGCAGTATTTT

J: TRBJ1-1
size: NA
length: 13
D: NA
V: TRBV27
CDR3: CASAWGMNTEAFF
DNA: TGTGCCAGCGCGTGGGGGATGAACACTGAAGCTTTCTTT

J: TRBJ2-3
size: NA
length: 13
D: NA
V: TRBV10-1
CDR3: CASSGQVLDTQYF
DNA: TGCGCCAGCAGCGGACAAGTCTTAGATACGCAGTATTTT

J: TRBJ1-2
size: NA
length: 12
D: NA
V: TRBV29-1
CDR3: CSVGQLSRGYTF
DNA: TGCAGCGTTGGACAGCTTTCGAGGGGCTACACCTTC

J: TRBJ2-1
size: NA
length: 17
D: TRBD2
V: TRBV4-2
CDR3: CASSQVPSGSSYNEQFF
DNA: TGTGCCAGCAGCCAAGTTCCTAGCGGGAGCTCCTACAATGAGCAGTTCTTC

J: TRBJ1-1
size: few
length: 14
D: TRBD1
V: TRBV5-1
CDR3: CASSRTGENTEAFF
DNA: TGCGCCAGCAGCCGGACAGGGGAGAACACTGAAGCTTTCTTT

J: TRBJ1-2
size: few
length: 13
D: NA
V: TRBV5-1
CDR3: CASSLDTVTGYTF
DNA: TGCGCCAGCAGCTTGGACACCGTCACCGGCTACACCTTC

J: TRBJ2-2
size: few
length: 14
D: NA
V: TRBV9
CDR3: CASSVKGIGGELFF
DNA: TGTGCCAGCAGCGTTAAAGGGATAGGCGGGGAGCTGTTTTTT

J: TRBJ2-1
size: NA
length: 13
D: NA
V: TRBV14
CDR3: CASSHRTHNEQFF
DNA: TGTGCCAGCAGCCACCGGACACATAATGAGCAGTTCTTC